The T cell receptor beta chain under discussion was sequenced for a study of graft-versus-host responses after intestinal transplantation. Across the whole study: Induction with anti-thymocyte globulin, then tacrolimus and steroids for about 3 years, was given to all recipients.

Note on this clone: The antigen is undetermined.

General study results and limits: Early after transplant, HvG clones declined as circulating GvH clones peaked. GvH clones occurred in recipient marrow; some first appeared in ileum or blood.

TCRdb's table, derived via immunoSEQ multiplex PCR, lists solely in-frame clones and lacks some. The sample has roughly 120,000 clones; roughly 93% are singletons. Germline CDR1 and CDR2: PRHDT and FYEKMQ (reference sequence). The CDR3 contains 15 residues. Deletions cut 2 bases from V and 3 bases from J, with 11 bases between. The sequencing used unstimulated CD8+ T cells sorted from spleen or lymph node cells, collected before transplant. This rearrangement joins TRBV13 to TRBJ2-1; D might be TRBD2 (6 bases). The sequence was obtained from a human donor who was the organ donor for an intestinal transplant. CDR3 residues: CASSLYRGYYNEQFF. The CDR3 DNA is TGTGCCAGCAGCTTATATCGGGGGTACTACAATGAGCAGTTCTTC.